These T cell receptor beta chains were read from a single sample in a study of shared clonotypes between healthy human individuals. The table came from immunoSEQ multiplex PCR; TCRdb's copy has only in-frame clones and leaves some out. This sample has about half a million clones; approximately 80% occur once, and the top ten carry 12%. Source material: PBMCs. These TCRs come from a woman aged 40 to 49 in good health. Some clones in this sample may be carry-over from other donors' samples. The CDR3 runs from the conserved cysteine through the conserved F or W. The order of the fields is V gene, J gene, D gene, clone size, CDR3 DNA, CDR3 protein. A D gene is named only where the DNA matches it firmly. Size values are once, few and many counts, or a class for expanded clones, and some rows have none.

V gene: TRBV2
J gene: TRBJ2-3
D gene: -
clone size: -
CDR3 DNA: -
CDR3 protein: CASSILGGTDTQYF

V gene: TRBV7-2
J gene: TRBJ1-2
D gene: TRBD1
clone size: few
CDR3 DNA: TGTGCCAGCAGTTCCGGCCGGGACAGGGGATCCGGCTACACCTTC
CDR3 protein: CASSSGRDRGSGYTF

V gene: TRBV9
J gene: TRBJ2-5
D gene: -
clone size: -
CDR3 DNA: TGTGCCAGCAGCGCCCCAGACAGCCAAGAGACCCAGTACTTC
CDR3 protein: CASSAPDSQETQYF

V gene: TRBV5-1
J gene: TRBJ2-1
D gene: TRBD2
clone size: -
CDR3 DNA: TGCGCCAGCAGCGGCCCGGTATCGAGCGGGGACAATGAGCAGTTCTTC
CDR3 protein: CASSGPVSSGDNEQFF

V gene: TRBV6-1
J gene: TRBJ2-7
D gene: -
clone size: -
CDR3 DNA: TGTGCCAGCAGTGAAGCGAACTCCGGAGGCTACGAGCAGTACTTC
CDR3 protein: CASSEANSGGYEQYF

V gene: TRBV2
J gene: TRBJ2-1
D gene: -
clone size: -
CDR3 DNA: TGTGCCAGCAGTAAAGTCATTGATGAGCAGTTCTTC
CDR3 protein: CASSKVIDEQFF

V gene: TRBV18
J gene: TRBJ2-1
D gene: TRBD2
clone size: few
CDR3 DNA: TGTGCCAGCTCATACGGGACTAGCGGGAGCTCCTACAATGAGCAGTTCTTC
CDR3 protein: CASSYGTSGSSYNEQFF

V gene: TRBV4-2
J gene: TRBJ1-4
D gene: -
clone size: -
CDR3 DNA: TGTGCCAGCAGCCAAGTGTTTGGGCTTAATGAAAAACTGTTTTTT
CDR3 protein: CASSQVFGLNEKLFF

V gene: TRBV7-3
J gene: TRBJ2-1
D gene: TRBD2
clone size: -
CDR3 DNA: TGTGCCAGCAGACCTAGCGGGAGTCTCTACAATGAGCAGTTCTTC
CDR3 protein: CASRPSGSLYNEQFF

V gene: TRBV27
J gene: TRBJ1-2
D gene: TRBD1
clone size: -
CDR3 DNA: TGTGCCAGCAGTTTACGAGGGGGCTTTTGGAACTATGGCTACACCTTC
CDR3 protein: CASSLRGGFWNYGYTF

V gene: TRBV7-7
J gene: TRBJ2-2
D gene: TRBD1
clone size: once
CDR3 DNA: TGTGCCAGCAGCCCAAGACAGGGGCCGGGCACCGGGGAGCTGTTTTTT
CDR3 protein: CASSPRQGPGTGELFF

V gene: TRBV18
J gene: TRBJ2-5
D gene: TRBD1
clone size: once
CDR3 DNA: TGTGCCAGCTTACAGGGGGCGCGAGAGACCCAGTACTTC
CDR3 protein: CASLQGARETQYF

V gene: TRBV5-1
J gene: TRBJ2-3
D gene: TRBD2
clone size: once
CDR3 DNA: TGCGCCAGCAGCTTGGGGCTAGCGGGAGATACGCAGTATTTT
CDR3 protein: CASSLGLAGDTQYF

V gene: TRBV7-9
J gene: TRBJ1-1
D gene: -
clone size: -
CDR3 DNA: TGTGCCAGCAGCTTAGCGGGGGTCCCCAACACTGAAGCTTTCTTT
CDR3 protein: CASSLAGVPNTEAFF

V gene: TRBV19
J gene: TRBJ1-5
D gene: TRBD1
clone size: -
CDR3 DNA: TGTGCCAGTAGTCCGCCCACAGGGGTCCGTAGCAATCAGCCCCAGCATTTT
CDR3 protein: CASSPPTGVRSNQPQHF

V gene: TRBV5-1
J gene: TRBJ1-1
D gene: -
clone size: -
CDR3 DNA: TGCGCCAGCAGCTTGGGGAGGGACCCCCGAACGAGGAACACTGAAGCTTTCTTT
CDR3 protein: CASSLGRDPRTRNTEAFF

V gene: TRBV7-3
J gene: TRBJ2-7
D gene: -
clone size: -
CDR3 DNA: TGTGCCAGCAGCTTAAACAGCTACGAGCAGTACTTC
CDR3 protein: CASSLNSYEQYF

V gene: TRBV18
J gene: TRBJ2-1
D gene: TRBD2
clone size: -
CDR3 DNA: TGTGCCAGCTCACCGAACTGGGGACTAGCGGGAGAGGGTGAGCAGTTCTTC
CDR3 protein: CASSPNWGLAGEGEQFF

V gene: TRBV6-1
J gene: TRBJ1-4
D gene: -
clone size: -
CDR3 DNA: TGTGCCAGCAGTGAAAGAGGACAATTTTTGCTGTTTTTT
CDR3 protein: CASSERGQFLLFF

V gene: TRBV7-6
J gene: TRBJ1-1
D gene: -
clone size: -
CDR3 DNA: TGTGCCAGCAGCCGAGACGTGAACACTGAAGCTTTCTTT
CDR3 protein: CASSRDVNTEAFF

V gene: TRBV6-5
J gene: TRBJ2-1
D gene: TRBD2
clone size: -
CDR3 DNA: TGTGCCAGCTGGGAGGGTCTAGCGGGAGGAAGGGGTTTCTTC
CDR3 protein: CASWEGLAGGRGFF

V gene: TRBV27
J gene: TRBJ2-2
D gene: -
clone size: once
CDR3 DNA: TGTGCCAGCAGCCTGGCAGTAGCAGGCGGGGAGCTGTTTTTT
CDR3 protein: CASSLAVAGGELFF

V gene: TRBV2
J gene: TRBJ2-2
D gene: TRBD1
clone size: many
CDR3 DNA: TGTGCCAGCAGACCCGGGACAGGGAGGACCGGGGAGCTGTTTTTT
CDR3 protein: CASRPGTGRTGELFF

V gene: TRBV5-1
J gene: TRBJ2-1
D gene: -
clone size: -
CDR3 DNA: TGCGCCAGCAACGAACCCGGGACAGAGCAGTTCTTC
CDR3 protein: CASNEPGTEQFF

V gene: TRBV19
J gene: TRBJ1-2
D gene: -
clone size: -
CDR3 DNA: TGTGCCAGTAGCCCTCCCCGGGGAAGTCCTAACTATGGCTACACCTTC
CDR3 protein: CASSPPRGSPNYGYTF

V gene: TRBV4-3
J gene: TRBJ2-7
D gene: TRBD2
clone size: -
CDR3 DNA: TGCGCCAGCAGCCGTGGGAGGGCTAGCTCCTACGAGCAGTACTTC
CDR3 protein: CASSRGRASSYEQYF

V gene: TRBV5-1
J gene: TRBJ2-5
D gene: -
clone size: -
CDR3 DNA: TGCGCCAGCAGCTTGGTTGCGGGGGCTCAAGAGACCCAGTACTTC
CDR3 protein: CASSLVAGAQETQYF

V gene: TRBV5-4
J gene: TRBJ1-1
D gene: -
clone size: -
CDR3 DNA: TGTGCCAGCAGCACCCGGATAGGGAGAGGCACTGAAGCTTTCTTT
CDR3 protein: CASSTRIGRGTEAFF